Described below is a single T cell receptor (beta chain) sequence and its context. Its cognate antigen has yet to be identified. Base qualities are missing; no much larger clone stands one base away. This sample was taken from a study of shared clonotypes between healthy human individuals (TCRdb year 2020). Regarding the study in general: Three men and a couple of women, aged 18 to 49 years, made up the cohort. The study deeply sequenced blood TCR repertoires of several healthy adults to estimate repertoire size and the extent of clonotype sharing between individuals. For each donor, CD4 naive and CD4 memory were each run on three plates, CD8 naive on two plates, and CD8 memory on one plate. Different laboratories and diverse techniques were used to prepare libraries and sequence TCR repertoires, to increase sequencing depth and limit assay-specific biases. Between about 0.85 and 8.9 billion PBMCs per donor were obtained by leukapheresis. The study at large found these results: Because the study included only a small number of donors, the genetic and exposure-history diversity represented was limited. Sampling was restricted to blood, and TCR repertoires in tissues likely differ from the TCR repertoires found in blood. Compared with non-shared clonotypes, the clonotypes found in all four sorted-subset donors had higher generation probabilities. Across a handful of donors, 4.5% to 6.5% of naive CD4, 3% to 4% of naive CD8, 2% to 2.5% of memory CD4, and 0.3% to 0.45% of memory CD8 clonotypes were shared. Rarefaction of sorted-subset datasets indicated incomplete sequencing despite the large sequencing depth. Naive subsets generally had larger estimated clonotype richness than memory subsets did. Pairwise subsampling led to the expectation that sequencing depth would affect the degree of clonotype sharing among donors.

Reading from cysteine to phenylalanine, the CDR3 counts 14 amino acids. The retained sequence is limited to the CDR3, 42 bases, with the frame set at the first base. Based on the germline V gene (reference sequence), the CDR1 and CDR2 sequences are MNHNY and SVGAGI. Trimming takes 2 bases from V and 5 bases from J, and the germline ends sit 9 bases apart. The donors were healthy, HIV-negative adults with no recently reported acute infections or vaccinations. All donors were Caucasian adults living in Nashville, Tennessee, USA. CD4+ T cells were enriched through magnetic negative selection, after which naive cells were positively selected on CD45RA and the remaining negative fraction served as the memory subset. Blood was obtained by leukapheresis, after which PBMCs were separated by Ficoll-Histopaque density gradient centrifugation and cryopreserved in liquid nitrogen vapor phase. Analytical flow cytometry was used to check the purity and quantity of each magnetically sorted T cell population. Genomic DNA was isolated from each sorted fraction and quantified by UV absorbance on a Nanodrop 2000c.

Using the deep immunoSEQ assay, multiplex PCR amplified TCR CDR3 regions from genomic DNA. Extracted genomic DNA from each cell subset was distributed evenly across all wells of several immunoSEQ 96-well plates, and each plate was treated as a replicate. For sorted subsets, 200 to 250 ng of genomic DNA, equivalent to some 33,000 T cell genomes, went into each replicate PCR. Purified libraries were measured with a Qubit 3.0 fluorometer, size-checked on a Bioanalyzer 2100, and measured again with the KAPA Library Quantification kit. Every immunoSEQ 96-well plate was sequenced on a separate single-read 150-cycle Illumina NextSeq 550 flow cell. From the authors' description of their analysis: Because only junctional sequences without quality scores were contained in the immunoSEQ output, filtering matching that applied to full-length reads could not be performed. To assign V/J genes and CDR3, sequences were annotated using PyIR, a Python wrapper for IgBLAST v1.9, with IMGT germline references. Reads with weak V/J assignments (E-value above 1e-6), missing CDR3, stop codons, out-of-frame junctions, or ambiguous translated residues were removed. V3J clonotypes were defined as sequences sharing an identical inferred V gene, J gene, and CDR3 amino acid sequence. To compute the percentage overlap between repertoires, the number of shared unique clonotypes was divided by the size of the smaller repertoire. Richness of each repertoire was evaluated using RTK rarefaction, the Chao1 estimator, and Recon v2.1 estimates of unobserved clonotypes. Generation probabilities for all TCRbeta clonotypes obtained by the gDNA method from a few donors were computed using OLGA. The immuneACCESS repertoire file appears here via TCRdb, limited to in-frame rearrangements. These files lack a portion of the clones; in checked studies, under half of the deficit traces to unresolved V genes, and the cause of the others is not known. Clone size and V and J calls were adopted from that table, with D and trimming inferred from the DNA. This sample lists millions of clones; approximately 95% were detected once. 0.3% to 0.4% of the sample is held by the ten biggest clonotypes.

The sequenced sample consisted of naive CD4+ T cells from PBMCs. In light of the paper, this sample's cell subset or site label describes: CD45RA+ positively selected. The chain uses TRBV6-6 and TRBJ1-4, with a weak D call of TRBD1 (5 bases match). The sequence came from a man aged 18 to 29 in good health. Some clones in this sample may be carry-over from other donors' samples. Read as DNA, the sequence is TGTGCCAGCAGTTACGTGGACACAAATGAAAAACTGTTTTTT. Its protein product is CASSYVDTNEKLFF.